The subject of this entry is one T cell receptor beta chain. Antigen: not known. Through a sample-barcoded 5' primer and a J-beta primer mix, a second PCR was run for 7 to 11 cycles. MiXCR was run by TCRdb on the 5' RACE reads, yielding one entry per CDR3 protein. The sample lists hundreds of thousands of distinct CDR3 sequences, roughly three fifths occurring once. The data derive from a study of blood T cells in healthy people across ages. Findings and limits, study-wide: Naive CD4+ cell counts and diversity both ran higher in long-lived than in aged donors.

The CDR3 sequence is 17 residues long. Germline V gene data show CDR1 as LGHNA and CDR2 as YSLEER. The V end lost 1 base, the J end lost 0 bases, and 13 bases lay between the germline ends. Peripheral blood was drawn, around 9.4 milliliters per donor. The sequenced material came from blood. The TCR originated in a man in his forties in good health. This sequence joins TRBV4-3 and TRBJ2-1; D remains ambiguous. The CDR3 sequence is CASSQVPGPSSYNEQFF. CDR3 DNA sequence: TGCGCCAGCAGCCAAGTCCCCGGGCCGAGCTCCTACAATGAGCAGTTCTTC.